This T cell receptor (beta chain) comes out of a study of T cell repertoires in cytomegalovirus infection. Study as a whole: As its CMV epitopes, the study selected recently identified HLA-C-restricted and well-studied HLA-B-restricted targets. Public signatures in TCR beta pointed to CMV infection and matching HLA type.

From the reads, TCRdb called clonotypes with MiXCR, one entry per CDR3 protein. The sample includes 100,000 or so distinct CDR3 sequences, over 25% of them seen just once. In this sample, this clonotype turned up many times. Its antigen is unknown. The CDR3 runs 15 residues. Trimming removed 4 bases at V and 4 bases at J, with 16 bases between. Germline loops: CDR1 SEHNR, CDR2 FQNEAQ (reference sequence). Study-level findings and limits: Frequencies of public TCR beta families were cumulated, and this identified carriers of CMV plus the relevant HLA. Across the ex vivo response, the dominant clonotypes were HLA-C-restricted CMV-specific TCR beta clonotypes.

This chain joins TRBV7-9 and TRBJ1-1; D possibly corresponds to TRBD1 (5 bases). Sequences were derived from CD8+ T cells from cultured PBMCs, sampled from culture after CMV antigen stimulation. The receptor was derived from a human donor in good health (CMV status not recorded). Some clones in this sample may be carry-over from other donors' samples. The chain's CDR3 is CASSSRTAGTTEAFF. In DNA, the CDR3 is TGTGCCAGCAGCTCGAGAACCGCAGGGACCACTGAAGCTTTCTTT.